One TCR beta chain is described in this entry. Its antigen is still unknown. No clone much larger than this one lies a single base away; base qualities are absent. The data were obtained in a study of blood T cell repertoires in COVID-19 (TCRdb year 2020). Background on the whole study: The collaborator samples originated in the United States, Italy and Spain and spanned the acute and convalescent phases of COVID-19. Samples came from the ongoing ImmuneRACE study (first 160 participants) plus 1,254 subjects from 6 global collaborators. The prospective study material was composed of cDNA or gDNA derived from T cells, B-cell-depleted T cells, or PBMCs. Where HLA class I and class II types were available, the types were taken from metadata supplied by the sample provider, not from assay-based typing. Subjects who had been exposed to COVID-19, were actively infected with it, or had recovered from it provided the deeply sampled blood TCRbeta repertoires that made up the dataset. A freely available public database, intended as a resource for researchers studying the immune response to SARS-CoV-2, is where the repertoires were released. The sample metadata nearly always contained a de-identified subject ID, COVID-19 status, age in years and sex.

The immunoSEQ Assay, a bias-controlled multiplex PCR, was used to amplify TCRbeta CDR3 regions from genomic DNA. Under the source paper's analysis protocol: Nucleated cell counts per sample were estimated from amplification of reference gene primers within the assay. To quantify the absolute abundance of each unique TCRbeta CDR3 rearrangement, sequence reads were collapsed and filtered. For each sample, productive Simpson clonality was calculated as the square root of Simpson's diversity index over productive rearrangements. TCRdb took over this immuneACCESS table, retaining in-frame rearrangements with V and J assigned. Such tables are incomplete; in checked studies, under half of the missing clones stem from an unresolved V gene, and the remainder is unexplained. From that table come the V and J calls and clone size; the DNA was used to work out D and trimming. Here the sample has some 120,000 clones; more than 70% occur a single time. The top ten clonotypes cover approximately 2% of the sample.

The paper's findings and limits, for the study overall: Clinical and demographic metadata were provided uncurated, with the amount varying by source and participant.

The cysteine opens and the phenylalanine closes a CDR3 of 16 amino acids. The only DNA kept is the CDR3, 48 bases in frame from the first base. The germline V gene specifies SGHAT as CDR1 and FQNNGV as CDR2. Trimming leaves V shorter by 0 bases and J shorter by 4 bases, with the junction holding 3 bases beyond the gene matches. Whole blood was collected in K2EDTA tubes by collaborating institutions according to the institutions' own protocols. For TCRbeta analysis, collaborator samples were shipped as frozen whole blood, as isolated PBMCs, or as DNA extracted from either sample type. The rearranged chain carries TRBV11-2 and TRBJ1-6; TRBD1 agrees with 7 junctional bases. The source is a man in his 70s with acute or convalescent COVID-19. Sequenced: peripheral blood. The nucleotide sequence is TGTGCCAGCAGCTTAGAAGGGGGCAGATATAATTCACCCCTCCACTTT. Its protein is CASSLEGGRYNSPLHF.